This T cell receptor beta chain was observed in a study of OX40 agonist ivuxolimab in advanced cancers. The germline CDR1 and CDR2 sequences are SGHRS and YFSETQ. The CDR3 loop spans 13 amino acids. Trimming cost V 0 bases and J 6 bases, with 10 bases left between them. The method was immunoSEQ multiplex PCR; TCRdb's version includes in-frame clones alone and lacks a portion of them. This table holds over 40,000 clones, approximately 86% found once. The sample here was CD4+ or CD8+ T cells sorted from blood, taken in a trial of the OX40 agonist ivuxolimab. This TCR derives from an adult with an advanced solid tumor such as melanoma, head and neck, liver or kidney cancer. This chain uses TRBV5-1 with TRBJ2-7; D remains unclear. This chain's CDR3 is CASSLVWAGEQYF. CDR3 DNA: TGCGCCAGCAGCTTGGTGTGGGCAGGCGAGCAGTACTTC.